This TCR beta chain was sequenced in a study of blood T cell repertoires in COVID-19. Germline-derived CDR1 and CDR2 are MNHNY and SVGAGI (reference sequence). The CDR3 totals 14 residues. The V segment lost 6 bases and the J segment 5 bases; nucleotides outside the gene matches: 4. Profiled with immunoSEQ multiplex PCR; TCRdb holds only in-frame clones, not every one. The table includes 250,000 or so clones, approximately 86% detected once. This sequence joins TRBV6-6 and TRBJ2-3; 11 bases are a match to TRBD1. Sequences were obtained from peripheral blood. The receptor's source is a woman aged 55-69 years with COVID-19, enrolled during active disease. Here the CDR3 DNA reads TGTGCCAGCAGGGACAGGGGGCGAATAGATACGCAGTATTTT. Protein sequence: CASRDRGRIDTQYF.